This T cell receptor beta chain was recovered during a study of glioma-infiltrating T cells. TCR alpha and beta CDR3 regions were amplified from RNA using iRepertoire nested multiplex PCR. TCRdb reprocessed the multiplex PCR reads with MiXCR, giving one entry per CDR3 protein. The data hold around 10,000 distinct CDR3 sequences, with around three fifths observed a single time. CDR1 MNHNY and CDR2 SVGAGI come from the germline V gene (reference sequence). CDR3 length: 16 residues. V lost 5 bases and J 2 bases, leaving 19 bases between the germline ends. The receptor was isolated from a human donor with low-grade glioma or glioblastoma, undergoing nonglioma brain surgery, or in good health (not recorded which). The sequenced material came from glioma tissue, nonneoplastic brain tissue, or PBMCs (not recorded which). The rearrangement uses TRBV6-6 and TRBJ2-7; D not resolved. The CDR3: CASSPSGAGVAYEQYF. The DNA for the CDR3 is TGTGCCAGCAGTCCCTCCGGCGCAGGCGTTGCCTACGAGCAGTACTTC.